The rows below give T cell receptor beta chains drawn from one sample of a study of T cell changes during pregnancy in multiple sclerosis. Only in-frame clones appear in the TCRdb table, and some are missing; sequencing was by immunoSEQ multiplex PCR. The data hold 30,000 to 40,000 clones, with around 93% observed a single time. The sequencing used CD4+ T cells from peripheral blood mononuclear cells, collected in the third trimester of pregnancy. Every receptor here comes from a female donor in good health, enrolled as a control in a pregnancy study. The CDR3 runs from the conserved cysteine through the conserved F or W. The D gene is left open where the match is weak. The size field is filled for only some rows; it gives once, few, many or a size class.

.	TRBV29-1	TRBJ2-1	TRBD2	TGCAGCGTCACACCGGGGACTAGCTTCTCCTACAATGAGCAGTTCTTC	CSVTPGTSFSYNEQFF
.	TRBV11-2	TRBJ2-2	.	TGTGCCAGCAGCTTAGATGCGGTAACTAGTTCCACCGGGGAGCTGTTTTTT	CASSLDAVTSSTGELFF
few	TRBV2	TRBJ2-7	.	TGTGCCAGCAGGGGACTCTACGAGCAGTACTTC	CASRGLYEQYF
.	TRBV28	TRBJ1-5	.	TGTGCCAGCAGCCAAACAGGGCCCCAGCCCCAGCATTTT	CASSQTGPQPQHF
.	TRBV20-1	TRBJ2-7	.	TGCAGTGCAAACAGCTCCTACGAGCAGTACTTC	CSANSSYEQYF
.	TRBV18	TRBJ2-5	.	TGTGCCAGCGTGGGGGGTCAAGAGACCCAGTACTTC	CASVGGQETQYF
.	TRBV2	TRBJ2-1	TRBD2	TGTGCCAGCAGTGATTTTAGCGGGGTTAGTGAGCAGTTCTTC	CASSDFSGVSEQFF
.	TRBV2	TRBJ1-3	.	TGTGCCAGCAATGGGGGGACTACAGGGTCCGGAAACACCATATATTTT	CASNGGTTGSGNTIYF
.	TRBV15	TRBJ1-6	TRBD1	TGTGCCACCAGCGAAGGACAGGCCGGTTCACCCCTCCACTTT	CATSEGQAGSPLHF
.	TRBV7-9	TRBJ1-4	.	TGTGCCAGCAGCTTAGAGGGGGCTAATGAAAAACTGTTTTTT	CASSLEGANEKLFF
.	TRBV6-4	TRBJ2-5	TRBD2	TGTGCCAGCAGCCCGACTAGCGGGGGGGAGACCCAGTACTTC	CASSPTSGGETQYF
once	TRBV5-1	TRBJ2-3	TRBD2	TGCGCCAGCAGCTTGGGAGGGACTAGCGGAACCACAGATACGCAGTATTTT	CASSLGGTSGTTDTQYF
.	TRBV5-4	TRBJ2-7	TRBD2	TGTGCCAGCAGCTTGGCGGGGGGGCGTGAGCAGTACTTC	CASSLAGGREQYF
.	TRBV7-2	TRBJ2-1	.	TGTGCCAGCAGCTTAGGGCGGGGAGTATACAATGAGCAGTTCTTC	CASSLGRGVYNEQFF
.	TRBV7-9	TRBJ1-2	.	TGTGCCAGCAGCGGGGCCAGCAACTATGGCTACACCTTC	CASSGASNYGYTF
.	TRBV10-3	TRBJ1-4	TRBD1	TGTGCCATCAGTGAGTTCTTGACAGGGGGAAATGAAAAACTGTTTTTT	CAISEFLTGGNEKLFF
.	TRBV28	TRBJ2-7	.	TGTGCCAGCAGTTTAGCGGGAACCTCCTACGAGCAGTACTTC	CASSLAGTSYEQYF
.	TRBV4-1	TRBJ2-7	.	TGCGCCAGCAGCCAAGAACTTAGCGGAGTCTACGAGCAGTACTTC	CASSQELSGVYEQYF
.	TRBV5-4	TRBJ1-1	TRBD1	TGTGCCAGCAGCAAGGACCGGGACAGGACCCAGCAGGCTTTCTTT	CASSKDRDRTQQAFF
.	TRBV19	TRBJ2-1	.	TGTGCCAGTAGTCCCCGCCGGGGTGAGCAGTTCTTC	CASSPRRGEQFF
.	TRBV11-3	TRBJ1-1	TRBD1	TGTGCCAGCAGCTCAGGGGGGCCCAAGCACAGAGAAGAAGCTTTCTTT	CASSSGGPKHREEAFF
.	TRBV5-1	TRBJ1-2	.	TGCGCCAGCAGCTTGGAGGCGGGGATGAGAAACTATGGCTACACCTTC	CASSLEAGMRNYGYTF
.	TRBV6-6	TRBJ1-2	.	TGTGCCAGCATGGGGGGGTTCAGGAGCTATGGCTACACCTTC	CASMGGFRSYGYTF
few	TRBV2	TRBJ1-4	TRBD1	TGTGCCAGCAGTGTTCAGGGGGCGCGTGGAAAACTGTTTTTT	CASSVQGARGKLFF
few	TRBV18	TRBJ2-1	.	TGTGCCAGCTCACCCCCCAACTACAATGAGCAGTTCTTC	CASSPPNYNEQFF
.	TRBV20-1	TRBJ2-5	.	TGCAGTGTCGGCAGGGTAGAGACCCAGTACTTC	CSVGRVETQYF
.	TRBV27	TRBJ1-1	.	TGTGCCAGCAGTCGCCTGCCCGGAGCGAACACTGAAGCTTTCTTT	CASSRLPGANTEAFF
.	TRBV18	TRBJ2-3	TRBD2	TGTGCCAGCTCACCGGCACTAGCGGGGGATACGCAGTATTTT	CASSPALAGDTQYF
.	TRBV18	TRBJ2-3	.	TGTGCCAGCTCACCACCGTCCGTCAGGGCCACAGATACGCAGTATTTT	CASSPPSVRATDTQYF
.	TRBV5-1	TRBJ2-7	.	TGCGCCAGCAGCCTTACCTACGAGCAGTACTTC	CASSLTYEQYF
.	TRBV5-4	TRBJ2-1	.	TGTGCCAGCAGCTTGGATTGGGACAAAGGGATCAATGAGCAGTTCTTC	CASSLDWDKGINEQFF
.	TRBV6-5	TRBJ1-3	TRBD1	TGTGCCAGCAGTTACTCGCGGACAGGGATTGGAAACACCATATATTTT	CASSYSRTGIGNTIYF
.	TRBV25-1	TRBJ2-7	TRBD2	TGTGCCAGCAGTGAATTCACTAGCGGGAGTCAGTACTTC	CASSEFTSGSQYF
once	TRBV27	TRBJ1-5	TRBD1	TGTGCCAGCCGCTACAGGGGCGTGAGCAATCAGCCCCAGCATTTT	CASRYRGVSNQPQHF
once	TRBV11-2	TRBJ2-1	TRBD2	TGTGCCAGCAGCCCTCCGGGACTAGGCCTCCGGGGCGAGCAGTTCTTC	CASSPPGLGLRGEQFF
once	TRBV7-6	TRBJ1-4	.	TGTGCCAGCAGCCAACACAAACGACAGGCTCGTTACTATAATGAAAAACTGTTTTTT	CASSQHKRQARYYNEKLFF
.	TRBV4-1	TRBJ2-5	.	TGCGCCAGCAGCCAAGATAGGCGGGAGACCCAGTACTTC	CASSQDRRETQYF
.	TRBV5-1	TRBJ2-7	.	TGCGCCAGCAGCTTGGAGGCAGGCTACTACGAGCAGTACTTC	CASSLEAGYYEQYF
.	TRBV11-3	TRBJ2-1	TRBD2	TGTGCCAGCAGCTGGGGACTAGCGGAGAGAAATGAGCAGTTCTTC	CASSWGLAERNEQFF
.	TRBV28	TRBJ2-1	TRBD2	TGTGCCAGCACCCGAGGGCGCTCTAGCGGAAGCTCCTACAATGAGCAGTTCTTC	CASTRGRSSGSSYNEQFF
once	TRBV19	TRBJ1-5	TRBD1	TGTGCCAGCGGGGACAGACTCAATCAGCCCCAGCATTTT	CASGDRLNQPQHF
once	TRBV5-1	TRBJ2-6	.	TGCGCCAGCAGCACTGGTCCCCAGGGGACTACTGGGGCCAACGTCCTGACTTTC	CASSTGPQGTTGANVLTF
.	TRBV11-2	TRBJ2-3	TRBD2	TGTGCCAGCAGCCCACTAGCGGGAGGAGGGGCAGATACGCAGTATTTT	CASSPLAGGGADTQYF
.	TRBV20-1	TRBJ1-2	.	TGCAGTGCTCCGCAGAACTATGGCTACACCTTC	CSAPQNYGYTF
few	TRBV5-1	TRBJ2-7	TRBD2	TGCGCCAGCAGCCGGACTAGCGGGAGGACCTCCTACGAGCAGTACTTC	CASSRTSGRTSYEQYF
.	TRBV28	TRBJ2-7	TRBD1	TGTGCCAGCACCCAGACAGGGGCGGGCTACGAGCAGTACTTC	CASTQTGAGYEQYF
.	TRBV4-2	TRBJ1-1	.	TGTGCCAGCAGCCAAGAACTAGCAGCCCCGGGGACTGAAGCTTTCTTT	CASSQELAAPGTEAFF